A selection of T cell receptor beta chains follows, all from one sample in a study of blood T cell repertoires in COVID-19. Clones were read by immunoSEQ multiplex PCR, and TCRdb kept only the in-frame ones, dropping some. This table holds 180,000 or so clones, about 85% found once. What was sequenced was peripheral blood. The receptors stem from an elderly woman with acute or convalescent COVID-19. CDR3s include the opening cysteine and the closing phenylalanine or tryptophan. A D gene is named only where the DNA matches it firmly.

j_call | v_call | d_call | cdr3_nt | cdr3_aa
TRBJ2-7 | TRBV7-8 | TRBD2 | TGTGCCAGCAGCTTAGTAGCCTCAACACTAGCGGGAAGCTCCTACGAGCAGTACTTC | CASSLVASTLAGSSYEQYF
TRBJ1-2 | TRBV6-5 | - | TGTGCCAGCAGTTACGGAGAGGGAGGTGACTATGGCTACACCTTC | CASSYGEGGDYGYTF
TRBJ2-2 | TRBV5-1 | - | TGCGCCAGCAGCTTGGCCCAGCGGCCGAACACCGGGGAGCTGTTTTTT | CASSLAQRPNTGELFF
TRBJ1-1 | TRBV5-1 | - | TGCGCCAGCAGCCCGGACTTGGGGACTGAAGCTTTCTTT | CASSPDLGTEAFF
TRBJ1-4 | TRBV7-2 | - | TGTGCCAGCAGCTTAGGCCAGCTATCAACTAATGAAGAAGTGTTTTTT | CASSLGQLSTNEEVFF
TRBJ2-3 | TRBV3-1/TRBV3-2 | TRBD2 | TGTGCCAGCAGCCAACCCGGGACTAGTAGGGCAGATACGCAGTATTTT | CASSQPGTSRADTQYF
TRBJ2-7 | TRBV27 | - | TGTGCCAGCAGTTACAGCGGTTTCTCCTACGAGCAGTACTTC | CASSYSGFSYEQYF
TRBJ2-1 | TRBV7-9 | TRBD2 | TGTGCCAGCAGCTTAGTCAGCGGGAGGGCCTTTGAGCAGTTCTTC | CASSLVSGRAFEQFF
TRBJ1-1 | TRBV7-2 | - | TGTGCCAGCAGCTTTGGGGCCAGTCGGTGGGACACTGAAGCTTTCTTT | CASSFGASRWDTEAFF
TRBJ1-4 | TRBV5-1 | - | TGCGCCAGCAGCGCGACAGCAACTAATGAAAAACTGTTTTTT | CASSATATNEKLFF